A single sample is the source of the 3 T cell receptor beta chains below, sequenced in a study of OX40 agonist ivuxolimab in advanced cancers. Using immunoSEQ multiplex PCR, the repertoire was profiled, and TCRdb retains in-frame clones only, with some absent. The sample includes about 78,000 clones, about 90% of them seen just once. The source was CD4+ or CD8+ T cells sorted from blood, collected in a trial of the OX40 agonist ivuxolimab. These receptors all stem from an adult with an advanced solid tumor such as melanoma, head and neck, liver or kidney cancer.

The V call is TRBV7-8, the J call TRBJ1-5, with D maybe TRBD1 (6 bases). V lost 5 bases and J lost 4, with 12 bases in between. CDR1 and CDR2 from the germline V gene are SGHVS and FQNEAQ. The CDR3 has 14 residues. The CDR3 DNA follows: TGTGCCAGCAGCCCCTACAGGGCGAATCAGCCCCAGCATTTT. Translation: CASSPYRANQPQHF. The full variable domain, in which reference TRBV7-8 and TRBJ1-5 provide the parts outside the CDR3, is GAGVSQSPRYKVAKRGQDVALRCDPISGHVSLFWYQQALGQGPEFLTYFQNEAQLDKSGLPSDRFFAERPEGSVSTLKIQRTQQEDSAVYLCASSPYRANQPQHFGDGTRLSIL.

The chain couples TRBV10-3 to TRBJ1-2; D uncertain. The V end lost 4 bases, the J end lost 5 bases, and 8 bases lay between the germline ends. Germline V gene data show CDR1 as ENHRY and CDR2 as SYGVKD. This CDR3 spans 12 amino acids. DNA of the CDR3: TGTGCCATCAGTGGGACTGCTTATGGCTACACCTTC. Residues: CAISGTAYGYTF.

The rearrangement joins TRBV19 to TRBJ1-1; tentatively, D is TRBD1 (6 bases). The CDR3 has 16 residues. Trimming pared 6 bases from V and 0 bases from J, leaving 17 bases between. The germline gives CDR1 LNHDA, CDR2 SQIVND (reference sequence). CDR3 DNA: TGTGCCAGTAGCACCGCTGGGGGGCCTTTGAACACTGAAGCTTTCTTT. Translating gives CASSTAGGPLNTEAFF.